This T cell receptor (beta chain) was documented in a study of cytomegalovirus exposure and HLA in healthy donors. General study results and limits: The study designated about 180 TCR beta chains cytomegalovirus-associated.

A remark on this clone: Its matching antigen is unknown.

The data were produced by immunoSEQ multiplex PCR, yet TCRdb's version contains in-frame clones alone and is incomplete. The sample records some 140,000 clones, approximately 85% being singletons. Between the trimmed V and J ends, which lost 7 bases and 2 bases, there was a span of 14 bases. CDR3 length: 13 amino acids. CDR1 and CDR2 from the germline V gene are SQVTM and ANQGSEA. This chain links TRBV29-1 with TRBJ1-1, with D possibly being TRBD1 (5 bases). The TCR originated in a woman in her 30s in good health and CMV-seronegative. The sample consisted of PBMCs. The CDR3 loop reads CSGEQEINTEAFF. The DNA of the CDR3 is TGCAGCGGGGAACAGGAGATAAACACTGAAGCTTTCTTT.